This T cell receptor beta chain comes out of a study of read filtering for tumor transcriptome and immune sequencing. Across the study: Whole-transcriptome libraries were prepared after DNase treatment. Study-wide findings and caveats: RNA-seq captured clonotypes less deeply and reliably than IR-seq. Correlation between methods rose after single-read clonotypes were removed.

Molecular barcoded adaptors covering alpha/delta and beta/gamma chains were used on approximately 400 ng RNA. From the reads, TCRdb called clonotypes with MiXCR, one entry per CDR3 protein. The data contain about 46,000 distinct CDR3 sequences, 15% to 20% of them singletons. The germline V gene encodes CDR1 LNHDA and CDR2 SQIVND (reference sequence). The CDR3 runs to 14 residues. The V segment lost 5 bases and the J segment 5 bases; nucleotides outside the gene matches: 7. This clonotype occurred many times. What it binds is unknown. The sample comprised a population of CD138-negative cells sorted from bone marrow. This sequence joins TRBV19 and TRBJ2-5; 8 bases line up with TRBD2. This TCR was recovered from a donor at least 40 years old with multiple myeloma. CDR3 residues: CASSRAGVGETQYF. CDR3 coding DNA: TGTGCCAGTAGTCGAGCGGGAGTCGGGGAGACCCAGTACTTC.